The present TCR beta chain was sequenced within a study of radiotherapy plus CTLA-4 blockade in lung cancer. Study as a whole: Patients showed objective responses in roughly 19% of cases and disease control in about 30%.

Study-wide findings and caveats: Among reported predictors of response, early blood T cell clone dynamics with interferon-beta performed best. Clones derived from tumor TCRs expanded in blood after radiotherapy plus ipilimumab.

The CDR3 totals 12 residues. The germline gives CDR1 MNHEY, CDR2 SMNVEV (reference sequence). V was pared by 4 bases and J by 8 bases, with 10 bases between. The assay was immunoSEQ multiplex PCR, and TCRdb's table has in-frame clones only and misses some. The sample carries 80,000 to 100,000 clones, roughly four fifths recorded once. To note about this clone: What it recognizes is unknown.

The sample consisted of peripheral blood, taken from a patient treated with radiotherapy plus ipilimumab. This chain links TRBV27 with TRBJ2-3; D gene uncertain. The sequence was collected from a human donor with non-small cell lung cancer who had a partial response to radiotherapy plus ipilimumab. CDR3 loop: CASSSAPGTQYF. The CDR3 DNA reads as TGTGCCAGCAGTTCCGCCCCCGGTACGCAGTATTTT.